A single sample is the source of the 18 T cell receptor beta chains below, sequenced in a study of shared clonotypes between healthy human individuals. The assay was immunoSEQ multiplex PCR, and TCRdb's table has in-frame clones only and misses some. This table has millions of clones, 90% to 95% appearing once. Sample: naive CD4+ T cells sorted from blood. The subset is: CD45RA+ positively selected. The receptors originated from a man between 18 and 35 years old in good health.

The chain is built from TRBV11-2 and TRBJ2-1; D remains ambiguous. The CDR3 has 11 amino acids. In germline, CDR1 is SGHAT, CDR2 FQNNGV. The V gene lost 5 bases and the J gene lost 8 bases, with 7 bases spanning the gap. CDR3 loop: CASSPWDEQFF. For the CDR3, the DNA is TGTGCCAGCAGCCCCTGGGATGAGCAGTTCTTC.

The J gene is TRBJ1-3, the V gene TRBV2; D is unclear. CDR1 SNHLY and CDR2 FYNNEI come from the germline V gene. This CDR3 is 17 amino acids long. V was trimmed by 3 bases and J by 9 bases, leaving 24 bases between them. The CDR3 protein is CASSESGFSLSEGTIYF. CDR3 nucleotide sequence: TGTGCCAGCAGTGAGAGTGGGTTTTCTCTGTCCGAAGGCACCATATATTTT.

V and J are TRBV11-3 and TRBJ2-1, with 9 bases that match TRBD2. The CDR3 has 15 amino acids. Germline lookup yields CDR1 SGHNT and CDR2 YENEEA. V gave up 1 base and J gave up 2 bases; unmatched junction bases: 0. The CDR3 here is CASSLGTSAYNEQFF. DNA of the CDR3: TGTGCCAGCAGCTTAGGGACTAGCGCCTACAATGAGCAGTTCTTC.

The gene calls are TRBV6-6 and TRBJ1-3; D is possibly TRBD1 (5 bases). The CDR3 is 16 amino acids. V was trimmed by 0 bases and J by 2 bases, leaving 11 bases between them. Germline V gene lookup returns CDR1 MNHNY and CDR2 SVGAGI (reference sequence). CDR3 sequence (DNA): TGTGCCAGCAGTTACTCGTCTCAGGGAGCTGGAAACACCATATATTTT. This sequence encodes CASSYSSQGAGNTIYF.

In regard to this clone: The same CDR3 is also encoded by other DNA sequences in this sample. The CDR3 region has the DNA TGTGCCAGCTCTTTGGACCTGAACACTGAAGCTTTCTTT. This gives the protein CASSLDLNTEAFF. The rearrangement uses TRBV18 and TRBJ1-1; D unresolved. CDR3 length equals 13 residues. With 6 bases removed from V and 0 bases from J, the gap between germline ends came to 8 bases. The germline V gene has CDR1 KGHSH and CDR2 LQKENI.

The rearrangement joins TRBV19 to TRBJ2-3; D gene unclear. This CDR3 region has 15 residues. Germline assignment: CDR1 LNHDA and CDR2 SQIVND (reference sequence). V lost 3 bases and J 6 bases, leaving 16 bases between the germline ends. The CDR3 sequence is CASSIASAERDTQYF. The CDR3 bases are TGTGCCAGTAGTATTGCCAGCGCCGAGAGGGATACGCAGTATTTT.

The chain carries TRBV7-2 and TRBJ2-7, with D tentatively TRBD1 (6 bases). Germline CDR1 SGHTA, CDR2 FQGNSA. V was trimmed by 5 bases and J by 0 bases, leaving 14 bases between them. The CDR3 spans 15 residues. The CDR3 spells CASSPETGSSYEQYF. CDR3 nucleotide sequence: TGTGCCAGCAGCCCCGAGACAGGCAGCTCCTACGAGCAGTACTTC.

Written as DNA, the CDR3 is TGTGCCAGCTCCGTGGACAGGAGCTCCTACGAGCAGTACTTC. This codes for CASSVDRSSYEQYF. V usage is TRBV18 and J usage is TRBJ2-7; TRBD1 matches at 7 bases. Trimming cost V 6 bases and J 0 bases; bases outside gene matches: 5. CDR3 length: 14 amino acids. The germline gives CDR1 KGHSH, CDR2 LQKENI.

This sequence joins TRBV30 and TRBJ1-1; D gene ambiguous. The CDR3 has 13 amino acids. Germline CDR1 GTSNPN, CDR2 SVGIG (reference sequence). Trimming removed 0 bases at V and 8 bases at J, with 13 bases between. This chain's CDR3 is CAWSVLGGEEAFF. The CDR3 bases are TGTGCCTGGAGTGTCCTCGGCGGGGAAGAAGCTTTCTTT.

The V gene is TRBV7-3, the J gene TRBJ2-5; no clear D. CDR1 is SGHTA, CDR2 FQGTGA, per germline. V lost 2 bases to trimming and J lost 1 base, with 8 bases between them. This CDR3 region has 14 residues. This CDR3 reads CASSLGVGQETQYF. CDR3 sequence (DNA): TGTGCCAGCAGCTTAGGGGTGGGCCAAGAGACCCAGTACTTC.

The chain carries TRBV7-8 and TRBJ2-2; 7 bases are a match to TRBD2. The germline V gene has CDR1 SGHVS and CDR2 FQNEAQ. Trimming took 5 bases from V and 5 from J; bases not matched to a gene: 11. This CDR3 has 16 amino acids. Here the CDR3 reads CASSKRDPQATGELFF. CDR3 DNA sequence: TGTGCCAGCAGCAAGCGGGACCCCCAAGCGACCGGGGAGCTGTTTTTT. Variable domain in full (rest from reference TRBV7-8 and TRBJ2-2): GAGVSQSPRYKVAKRGQDVALRCDPISGHVSLFWYQQALGQGPEFLTYFQNEAQLDKSGLPSDRFFAERPEGSVSTLKIQRTQQEDSAVYLCASSKRDPQATGELFFGEGSRLTVL.

This chain connects TRBV7-2 to TRBJ1-2; D unresolved. Trimming took off 0 bases at V and 2 bases at J, with 13 bases between the two ends. Germline assignment: CDR1 SGHTA and CDR2 FQGNSA. This CDR3 has 16 amino acids. The DNA for the CDR3 is TGTGCCAGCAGCTTAGCAACGGATCACCGAAACTATGGCTACACCTTC. As protein: CASSLATDHRNYGYTF.

The chain joins TRBV28 to TRBJ1-6; tentative D call: TRBD1 (5 bases). This CDR3 comprises 14 residues. The germline V gene has CDR1 MDHEN and CDR2 SYDVKM. Deletions cut 4 bases from V and 7 bases from J, with 11 bases between. CDR3 coding DNA: TGTGCCAGCAGTTCCGGGACGGAGAATTCACCCCTCCACTTT. Its translation is CASSSGTENSPLHF.

CDR3 DNA: TGTGCCAGCACCCCCGGGTCTCCCAACACCGGGGAGCTGTTTTTT. Its protein product is CASTPGSPNTGELFF. V is TRBV6-6 and J is TRBJ2-2; D not certain. CDR1 MNHNY and CDR2 SVGAGI come from the germline V gene (reference sequence). Trimming took off 7 bases at V and 2 bases at J, with 14 bases between the two ends. The CDR3 covers 15 residues.

The chain has TRBV7-2 and TRBJ2-3, with 14 bases that match TRBD2. The germline V gene encodes CDR1 SGHTA and CDR2 FQGNSA. With 1 base clipped from V and 1 base from J, the junction kept 4 bases outside the gene matches. This CDR3 has 18 amino acids. CDR3 residues: CASSLVGLAGAGTDTQYF. CDR3 nucleotides: TGTGCCAGCAGCTTAGTGGGACTAGCGGGAGCGGGCACAGATACGCAGTATTTT.

V usage is TRBV7-2 and J usage is TRBJ1-2, with 10 positions matching TRBD1. The CDR3 has 16 residues. The V gene's germline CDR1 is SGHTA and CDR2 FQGNSA. V lost 5 bases to trimming and J lost 0 bases; unmatched junction nucleotides: 6. CDR3 in DNA: TGTGCCAGCAGCCGGGACAGGGGATCCCCTAACTATGGCTACACCTTC. As protein: CASSRDRGSPNYGYTF. Full variable domain (remainder filled in from reference TRBV7-2 and TRBJ1-2): GAGVSQSPSNKVTEKGKDVELRCDPISGHTALYWYRQSLGQGLEFLIYFQGNSAPDKSGLPSDRFSAERTGGSVSTLTIQRTQQEDSAVYLCASSRDRGSPNYGYTFGSGTRLTVV.

The rearrangement uses TRBV15 and TRBJ2-7; 11 positions match TRBD2. The CDR3 is made up of 16 amino acids. The trim removed 3 bases at V and 1 base at J, leaving 5 bases unmatched. Germline V CDR1 and CDR2: LNHNV, YYDKDF (reference sequence). CDR3 nucleotide sequence: TGTGCCACCAGCAGTTTTAGCGGGAGGGGATCCTACGAGCAGTACTTC. Encoded protein: CATSSFSGRGSYEQYF.

The chain recombines TRBV10-1 with TRBJ2-7; 7 bases fit TRBD1. CDR3 length: 14 residues. The V gene's germline CDR1 is WNHNN and CDR2 SYGVQD (reference sequence). After removal of 2 bases from V and 2 bases from J, the junction contained 3 bases not matched to a gene. CDR3 in amino acids: CASSEGQVTYEQYF. Written as DNA, the CDR3 is TGCGCCAGCAGTGAGGGACAGGTTACCTACGAGCAGTACTTC.